This entry is about one T cell receptor (beta chain). Its antigen is currently not known. No base quality information exists; no much larger clone differs at one position. According to the germline V gene, CDR1 reads MDHEN and CDR2 reads SYDVKM. Between the V and J ends, shortened by 6 bases and 5 bases respectively, the junction contains 11 bases. The CDR3, cysteine through phenylalanine, is 13 amino acids long. Only the CDR3 part of the read is kept: 39 bases, read in frame from the first base. Genomic DNA was isolated using the Qiagen DNeasy kit from unsorted PBMCs as well as from negatively selected CD4+ and CD8+ fractions. Using primers that anneal to V and J segments, immunoSEQ multiplex PCR amplified the TCR beta CDR3 regions. A synthetic immune receptor repertoire was used to minimize amplification bias, and remaining bias was computationally removed after sequencing. The source study handled its data this way. Custom Python scripts were used to quantify repertoire diversity as the Shannon entropy index. Unsorted, CD4+ and CD8+ repertoires were analyzed separately, except for combined analyses in which CD4+ and CD8+ sequences were merged in silico. Clonal expansion was defined as a frequency increase of at least 2-fold after treatment compared with C1D1, and clones undetected at baseline were assigned a pseudocount of 0.5. Singleton clones were defined as clones with 0 or 1 copy at C1D1, and non-singleton clones were defined as clones with 2 or more copies. Clones expanded in unsorted samples were labelled as CD4+, CD8+ or unknown by matching protein sequences in sorted samples from the same patient. Wilcoxon tests on paired samples were used to test diversity changes from C1D1 to C4D1. TCRdb stores this immuneACCESS table with in-frame sequences only. Part of the clones is absent; in the studies checked, under half of the shortfall reflects unresolved V genes, and no reason is known for the rest. V and J calls and clone size come straight from that table; D and trimming were deduced from the DNA. Counted in this sample were over 10,000 clones; around 83% of them appeared once. The ten largest clones represent about 0.88% of the sample.

This specimen belongs to a study of PD-1 blockade in classical Hodgkin lymphoma (dated by TCRdb to the early 2020s). General notes on the study: Nivolumab dosing was 3 mg/kg intravenously every 2 weeks, continuing until either disease progression or unacceptable toxicity. A peripheral blood immune signature of response to PD-1 blockade in classical Hodgkin lymphoma was defined using TCR beta sequencing and CyTOF.

What the time point label conveys for this sample: cycle 4 day 1 (C4D1), after five to seven weeks of nivolumab. Every trial patient had relapsed after autologous stem cell transplantation, and cohorts A, B and C differed in prior brentuximab vedotin exposure. Magnetic negative selection with a Miltenyi CD4+ T cell isolation kit was used to purify CD4+ T cells from thawed PBMCs. The trial cohort included 56 patients with relapsed/refractory classical Hodgkin lymphoma, and each patient had a best overall response of complete response, partial response or progressive disease. Trial patients were treated with single-agent nivolumab in the multi-cohort phase II CheckMate 205 trial. Best overall response was determined by an independent review committee according to the 2007 International Working Group response criteria. Trial PBMCs were collected immediately before nivolumab initiation (C1D1) and during therapy at cycle 2 day 1 and cycle 4 day 1. After peripheral blood was drawn into 8 mL Vacutainer Cell Preparation Tubes, PBMCs were isolated by centrifugation and then cryopreserved. Purified CD4+ and CD8+ fractions were generated only in cases for which an additional PBMC sample was available. Magnetically labelled cells were removed on LS columns in a quadroMACS separator, and the flow-through was collected as the purified fraction.

Results the study describes overall, beyond this receptor: Among trial patients, those achieving complete response had baseline diversity similar to that of newly diagnosed patients, while diversity was significantly lower in partial responders and progressors. The study was restricted to a single clinical trial cohort, and the causes of repertoire differences, possibly disease activity or prior therapy, were left undefined. Lower diversity was seen in patients whose nivolumab began less than 1 year after ASCT, and these patients were left out of later analyses so that immune reconstitution would not confound the results. Baseline TCR diversity was reported as lower in newly diagnosed patients than in healthy donors, and lower still in relapsed/refractory patients. CD4+ but not CD8+ TCR diversity rose significantly by C4D1 (p=0.0027 vs p=0.16), most apparent in complete responders (p=0.02).

The chain is assembled from TRBV28 and TRBJ1-3; confidence is insufficient to name the D gene. The sample in question was CD4+ T cells from blood, obtained before the fourth cycle of nivolumab. The TCR sequence derives from a human donor with classical Hodgkin lymphoma. The nucleotide sequence is TGTGCCAGCAGACTTACGTCTAGAAACACCATATATTTT. This sequence encodes CASRLTSRNTIYF.